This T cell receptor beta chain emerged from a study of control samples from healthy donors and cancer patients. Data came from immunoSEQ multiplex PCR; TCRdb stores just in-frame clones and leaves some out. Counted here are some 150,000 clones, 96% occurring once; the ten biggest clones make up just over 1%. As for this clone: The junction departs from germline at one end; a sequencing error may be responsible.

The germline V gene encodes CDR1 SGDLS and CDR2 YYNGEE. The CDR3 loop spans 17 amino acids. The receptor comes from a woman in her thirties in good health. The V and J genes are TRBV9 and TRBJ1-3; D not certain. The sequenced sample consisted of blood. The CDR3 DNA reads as TGTGCCGGCAGCGAGGGAGGGAAGCGCTACTCTGGAAACACCATATATTTT. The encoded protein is CAGSEGGKRYSGNTIYF.